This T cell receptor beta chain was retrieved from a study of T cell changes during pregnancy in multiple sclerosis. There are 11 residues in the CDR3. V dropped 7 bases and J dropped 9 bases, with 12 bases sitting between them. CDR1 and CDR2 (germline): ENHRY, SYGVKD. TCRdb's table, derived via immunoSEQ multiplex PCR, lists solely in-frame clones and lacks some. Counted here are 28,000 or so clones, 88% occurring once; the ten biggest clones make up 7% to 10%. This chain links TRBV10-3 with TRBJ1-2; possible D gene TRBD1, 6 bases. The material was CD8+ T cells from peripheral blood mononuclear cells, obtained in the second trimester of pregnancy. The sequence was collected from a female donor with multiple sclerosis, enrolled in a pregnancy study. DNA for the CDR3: TGTGCCATCACGGAGGGGGGGAGCTACACCTTC. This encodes CAITEGGSYTF.